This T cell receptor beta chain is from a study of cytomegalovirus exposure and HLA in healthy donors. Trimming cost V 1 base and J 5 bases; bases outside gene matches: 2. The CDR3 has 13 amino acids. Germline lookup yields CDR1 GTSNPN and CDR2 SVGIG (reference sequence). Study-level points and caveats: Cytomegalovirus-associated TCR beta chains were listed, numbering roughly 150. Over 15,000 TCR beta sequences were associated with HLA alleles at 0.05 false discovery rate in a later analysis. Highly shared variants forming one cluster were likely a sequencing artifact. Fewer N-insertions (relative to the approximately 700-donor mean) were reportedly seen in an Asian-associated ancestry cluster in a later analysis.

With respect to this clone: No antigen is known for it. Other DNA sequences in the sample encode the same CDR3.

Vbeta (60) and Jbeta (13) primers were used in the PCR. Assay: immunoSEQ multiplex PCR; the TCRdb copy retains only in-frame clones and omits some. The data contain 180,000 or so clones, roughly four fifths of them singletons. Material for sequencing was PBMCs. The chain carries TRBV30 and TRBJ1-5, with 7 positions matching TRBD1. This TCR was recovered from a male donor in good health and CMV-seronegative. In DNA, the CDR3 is TGTGCCTGGAGTGGAGGGGGCGATCAGCCCCAGCATTTT. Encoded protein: CAWSGGGDQPQHF.